The 22 T cell receptor beta chains below come from one sample, sequenced in a study of beta chain features in type 1 diabetes. All of the isolated RNA was reverse transcribed, so expressed TCRB transcripts were sequenced. Sequenced by immunoSEQ multiplex PCR; TCRdb stores in-frame clones only, minus some. Here the sample spans some 900,000 clones, 15% to 20% being singletons. Sequenced material: naive CD4+ T cells from blood. The receptors here all came from a woman aged 18-35 years in good health.

CDR3 sequence: CASSLVNTGSEQYF. The CDR3 DNA follows: TGTGCCAGCAGCTTAGTTAACACAGGGAGCGAGCAGTACTTC. The genes are TRBV7-6 and TRBJ2-7, with D tentatively TRBD1 (6 bases). Germline V gives CDR1 SGHVS, CDR2 FNYEAQ. The CDR3 totals 14 residues. Deletions cut 1 base from V and 6 bases from J, with 13 bases between.

J is TRBJ2-7 and V is TRBV6-1, with 14 bases aligning to TRBD2. The trim removed 5 bases at V and 7 bases at J, leaving 4 bases unmatched. The CDR3 spans 14 residues. Looked up from germline, CDR1 is MNHNS and CDR2 is SASEGT. CDR3: CASSPGLAGDEQYF. CDR3 DNA sequence: TGTGCCAGCAGTCCGGGACTAGCGGGAGATGAGCAGTACTTC.

This clone was seen a handful of times. The chain couples TRBV5-8 to TRBJ2-1; 10 bases are a match to TRBD1. CDR1 is SGHTS and CDR2 is YDEGEE in the germline V gene. The V and J ends lost 4 bases and 5 bases, in that order; junction bases with no gene match: 6. This CDR3 comprises 15 residues. The CDR3 here is CASSPGTGADNEQFF. CDR3 nucleotides: TGTGCCAGCAGCCCCGGGACAGGGGCTGACAATGAGCAGTTCTTC.

With regard to this clone: At the DNA level, this CDR3 is encoded by other sequences in the same sample as well. DNA for the CDR3: TGTGCCAGCAGTTTAGGGACTAGCGGGAGTCTCTACGAGCAGTACTTC. It codes for CASSLGTSGSLYEQYF. The chain couples TRBV28 to TRBJ2-7; 14 positions agree with TRBD2. CDR1 MDHEN and CDR2 SYDVKM come from the germline V gene. J lost 3 bases, V lost 2 bases, and 3 bases had no gene match. The CDR3 is made up of 16 amino acids.

This chain joins TRBV6-5 and TRBJ2-3; 8 bases line up with TRBD2. V trimming: 6 bases; J trimming: 4 bases; junction bases outside the gene matches: 9. Germline V gene data show CDR1 as MNHEY and CDR2 as SVGAGI. The CDR3 contains 15 residues. The CDR3: CASSRAGVRADTQYF. CDR3 in DNA: TGTGCCAGCAGCCGAGCGGGAGTAAGGGCAGATACGCAGTATTTT.

This clone turned up a few times. The V and J genes are TRBV7-6 and TRBJ2-5; 7 nucleotides align to TRBD1. CDR1 and CDR2 (germline): SGHVS, FNYEAQ. Trimming cost V 1 base and J 5 bases; bases outside gene matches: 1. CDR3 length: 13 amino acids. CDR3 amino acids: CASSLVRGETQYF. CDR3 DNA: TGTGCCAGCAGCTTAGTCAGGGGGGAGACCCAGTACTTC.

The chain couples TRBV11-2 to TRBJ1-1, with no clear D. The V gene lost 1 base and the J gene lost 1 base, with 13 bases spanning the gap. This CDR3 has 16 amino acids. Germline V gene lookup returns CDR1 SGHAT and CDR2 FQNNGV. The CDR3 DNA follows: TGTGCCAGCAGCTTAGCTAGGGAGCGGAGGAACACTGAAGCTTTCTTT. Residues: CASSLARERRNTEAFF.

The chain recombines TRBV6-1 with TRBJ2-1; the D call may be TRBD1 or TRBD2 (5 bases each). This CDR3 spans 14 amino acids. Germline V gene data show CDR1 as MNHNS and CDR2 as SASEGT. Trimming removed 6 bases at V and 6 bases at J, with 15 bases between. CDR3 loop: CASSQGDPLNEQFF. In DNA form, the CDR3 reads TGTGCCAGCAGCCAGGGAGACCCCCTCAATGAGCAGTTCTTC.

In its sample, this clone was seen a few times. The rearrangement links TRBV5-1 to TRBJ2-7, with TRBD1 identical over 7 bases. This CDR3 has 16 amino acids. Germline V CDR1 and CDR2: SGHRS, YFSETQ. With V trimmed by 4 bases and J by 2 bases, 12 bases remained unmatched. The CDR3 spells CASSQASGQPTYEQYF. In DNA form, the CDR3 reads TGCGCCAGCAGCCAAGCCTCGGGACAGCCGACCTACGAGCAGTACTTC.

This clone was seen a handful of times. The J gene is TRBJ2-4, the V gene TRBV7-6, with D tentatively TRBD2 (5 bases). From germline, CDR1 is SGHVS and CDR2 FNYEAQ. This CDR3 has 13 residues. Trimming pared 5 bases from V and 3 bases from J, leaving 8 bases between. The CDR3 sequence: CASSEAGKNIQYF. CDR3 nucleotide sequence: TGTGCCAGCAGCGAGGCGGGCAAAAACATTCAGTACTTC.

The chain recombines TRBV15 with TRBJ1-5; a possible D gene is TRBD1 (5 bases). V lost 3 bases to trimming and J lost 6 bases, with 15 bases between them. CDR3 length: 15 amino acids. The germline CDR1 and CDR2 sequences are LNHNV and YYDKDF (reference sequence). The CDR3 sequence: CATSRDSGRGQPQHF. Written as DNA, the CDR3 is TGTGCCACCAGCAGGGATTCTGGGAGGGGTCAGCCCCAGCATTTT.

This clone has a handful of counts. V is TRBV29-1 and J is TRBJ2-5; 8 bases agree with TRBD2. The CDR3 is 18 residues long. The V and J ends lost 4 bases and 1 base, in that order; junction bases with no gene match: 17. CDR1 is SQVTM, CDR2 ANQGSEA, per germline. The CDR3 region has the DNA TGCAGCGTTGGTCGCAGACTAGCGCGAGAAACTACCCAAGAGACCCAGTACTTC. Translation: CSVGRRLARETTQETQYF.

A note on this clone: Additional DNA sequences in this sample encode the identical CDR3. The chain's CDR3 is CASSFDGNQPQHF. The CDR3 DNA is TGTGCCAGCAGCTTCGACGGGAATCAGCCCCAGCATTTT. The rearrangement links TRBV7-9 to TRBJ1-5; D call uncertain. The germline V and J ends were trimmed by 3 bases and 4 bases, with 7 bases remaining between them. Per the germline V gene, CDR1 is SEHNR and CDR2 is FQNEAQ (reference sequence). This CDR3 spans 13 amino acids. The full variable domain, rest sourced from reference TRBV7-9 and TRBJ1-5, is DTGVSQNPRHKITKRGQNVTFRCDPISEHNRLYWYRQTLGQGPEFLTYFQNEAQLEKSRLLSDRFSAERPKGSFSTLEIQRTEQGDSAMYLCASSFDGNQPQHFGDGTRLSIL.

This clone appeared a few times. The chain joins TRBV7-9 to TRBJ2-1; tentatively, D is TRBD1 (6 bases). The CDR3 extends over 15 amino acids. Per germline, CDR1 SEHNR and CDR2 FQNEAQ (reference sequence). The V end was cut by 5 bases, the J end by 0 bases, with 11 bases between. The CDR3 region has the DNA TGTGCCAGCAGCCCCGACAGGTCCTCCTACAATGAGCAGTTCTTC. Translation gives CASSPDRSSYNEQFF.

A note on this clone: The germline gene is not matched at one end of the junction; a read error may be the cause. The chain is built from TRBV4-2 and TRBJ2-7; maybe TRBD1 (6 bases). CDR1 LGHNA and CDR2 YNFKEQ come from the germline V gene. This CDR3 has 12 residues. The CDR3 nucleotides are TGTGCCAGCAGCCAAGGTGACCGGGCAGGGGACTTC. Translated, it gives CASSQGDRAGDF.

The chain has TRBV7-9 and TRBJ2-2; TRBD1 aligns across 7 bases. Germline CDR1 reads SEHNR; CDR2 reads FQNEAQ (reference sequence). The V and J ends lost 5 bases and 6 bases, in that order; junction bases with no gene match: 12. The CDR3 sequence is 16 residues long. CDR3 nucleotide sequence: TGTGCCAGCAGCCCCACGACAGGGTTTAACGCCGGGGAGCTGTTTTTT. Amino acid sequence: CASSPTTGFNAGELFF.

There are a few counts of this clone. The chain links TRBV14 to TRBJ2-3; weak D call: TRBD1 (5 bases). The germline gives CDR1 SGHDN, CDR2 FVKESK. Between the trimmed V and J ends, which lost 3 bases and 0 bases, there was a span of 13 bases. There are 16 residues in the CDR3. The CDR3 loop is CASSHRIGASTDTQYF. The CDR3 region has the DNA TGTGCCAGCAGCCACCGTATAGGGGCTAGCACAGATACGCAGTATTTT.

The table lists this clone with a few counts. The CDR3 protein is CATSEPQGIGGYTF. The CDR3 DNA sequence: TGTGCCACCAGCGAACCCCAGGGGATCGGGGGCTACACCTTC. The genes are TRBV15 and TRBJ1-2; possibly TRBD1 for D (6 bases). Trimming shortened V by 5 bases and J by 8 bases, and 18 bases separated the two germline ends. Germline V lookup: CDR1 LNHNV, CDR2 YYDKDF (reference sequence). The CDR3 extends over 14 amino acids.

The chain joins TRBV18 to TRBJ1-2; D ambiguous. This CDR3 has 15 residues. Germline CDR1 is KGHSH and CDR2 is LQKENI. Trimming took off 3 bases at V and 2 bases at J, with 13 bases between the two ends. In DNA form, the CDR3 reads TGTGCCAGCTCACCCCGGTTGGAGGAGAACTATGGCTACACCTTC. Translation gives CASSPRLEENYGYTF.

Comment on this clone: The sample contains more than one DNA sequence encoding this CDR3. The chain combines TRBV2 with TRBJ2-7; 7 bases agree with TRBD1. The ends lost 4 bases at V and 3 bases at J; junction bases unmatched: 3. Germline assignment: CDR1 SNHLY and CDR2 FYNNEI. The CDR3 has 13 residues. The CDR3 sequence is CASSGAGGYEQYF. Written as DNA, the CDR3 is TGTGCCAGCAGTGGCGCAGGGGGCTACGAGCAGTACTTC.

This clone was seen a handful of times. The same CDR3 is also encoded by other DNA sequences in this sample. This rearrangement joins TRBV7-2 to TRBJ2-1; maybe TRBD1 (6 bases). Trimming removed 5 bases from V and 4 bases from J, with 12 bases in between. The CDR3 runs 14 residues. Germline assignment: CDR1 SGHTA and CDR2 FQGNSA. CDR3 sequence (DNA): TGTGCCAGCAGCCCGGACAGCAGTTACAATGAGCAGTTCTTC. This translates into CASSPDSSYNEQFF.

This clone turned up a few times. This chain joins TRBV28 and TRBJ2-1; 8 bases agree with TRBD2. The CDR3 has 15 amino acids. V shed 3 bases and J 4 bases; nucleotides not matched to a gene: 5. Germline V lookup: CDR1 MDHEN, CDR2 SYDVKM. The CDR3 nucleotides read TGTGCCAGCAGTTTTGCGGGAGGAGCATACAATGAGCAGTTCTTC. Its protein product is CASSFAGGAYNEQFF.